This TCR beta chain originates from a study of control samples from healthy donors and cancer patients. Repertoires were generated with immunoSEQ multiplex PCR, while TCRdb's copy carries only in-frame clones and drops some. The sample carries tens of thousands of clones, about 88% recorded once. V lost 6 bases, J lost 6 bases, and 15 bases lay in between. Per germline, CDR1 SGHAT and CDR2 FQDESV (reference sequence). The CDR3 loop spans 13 amino acids. Sequencing used blood. The J gene is TRBJ2-7, the V gene TRBV11-1; D is perhaps TRBD2 (5 bases). This TCR was recovered from a man between 50 and 59 years old in good health. The CDR3 sequence: CASRDGRGVEQYF. The CDR3 DNA reads TGTGCCAGCAGAGATGGACGGGGAGTCGAGCAGTACTTC.